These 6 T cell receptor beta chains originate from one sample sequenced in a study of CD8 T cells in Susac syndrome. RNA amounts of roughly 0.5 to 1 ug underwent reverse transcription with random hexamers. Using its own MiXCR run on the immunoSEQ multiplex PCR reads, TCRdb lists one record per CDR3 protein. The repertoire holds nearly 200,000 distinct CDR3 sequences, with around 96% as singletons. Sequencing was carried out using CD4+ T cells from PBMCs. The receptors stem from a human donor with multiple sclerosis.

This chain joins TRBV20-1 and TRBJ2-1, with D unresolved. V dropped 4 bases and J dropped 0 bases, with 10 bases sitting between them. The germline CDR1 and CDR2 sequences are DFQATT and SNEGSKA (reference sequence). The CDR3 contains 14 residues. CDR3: CSANKHLSYNEQFF. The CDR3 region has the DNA TGCAGTGCTAACAAGCACCTCTCCTACAATGAGCAGTTCTTC.

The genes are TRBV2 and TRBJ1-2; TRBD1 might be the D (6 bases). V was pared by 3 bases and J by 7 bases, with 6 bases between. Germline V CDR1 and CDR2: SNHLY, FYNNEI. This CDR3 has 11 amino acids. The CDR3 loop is CASSETGGYTF. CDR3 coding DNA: TGTGCCAGCAGTGAGACAGGTGGCTACACCTTC.

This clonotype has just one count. This chain's CDR3 is CATSDGGLNVPQFF. CDR3 sequence (DNA): TGTGCCACCAGTGACGGGGGACTCAACGTCCCCCAGTTCTTC. The chain is built from TRBV24-1 and TRBJ2-5, with a tentative D call TRBD2 (6 bases). The better agreement between TRBJ2-1 and the DNA end casts doubt on the J call. From germline, CDR1 is KGHDR and CDR2 SFDVKD. This CDR3 contains 14 residues.

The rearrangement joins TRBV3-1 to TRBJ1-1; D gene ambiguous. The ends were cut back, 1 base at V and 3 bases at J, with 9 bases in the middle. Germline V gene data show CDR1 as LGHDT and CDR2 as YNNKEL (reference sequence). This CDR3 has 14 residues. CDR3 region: CASSQGHTDTEAFF. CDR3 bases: TGTGCCAGCAGCCAAGGCCATACGGACACTGAAGCTTTCTTT.

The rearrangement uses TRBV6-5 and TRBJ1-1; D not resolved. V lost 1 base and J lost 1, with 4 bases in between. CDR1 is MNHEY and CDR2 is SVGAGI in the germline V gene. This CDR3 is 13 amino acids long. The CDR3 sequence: CASSYWGNTEAFF. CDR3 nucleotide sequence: TGTGCCAGCAGTTACTGGGGGAACACTGAAGCTTTCTTT.

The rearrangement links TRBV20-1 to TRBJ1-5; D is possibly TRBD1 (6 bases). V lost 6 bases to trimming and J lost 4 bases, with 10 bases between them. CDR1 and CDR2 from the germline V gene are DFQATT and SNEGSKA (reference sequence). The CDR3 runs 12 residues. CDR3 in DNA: TGCAGTGCCGGACAGATTAATCAGCCCCAGCATTTT. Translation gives CSAGQINQPQHF.